A selection of T cell receptor beta chains follows, all from one sample in a study of T cells in Graves' hyperthyroidism and ophthalmopathy. TCRdb processed the multiplex PCR reads anew with MiXCR; each CDR3 protein has one entry. The data contain approximately 610,000 distinct CDR3 sequences, approximately 15% of them seen just once; the ten biggest clones take up over 3.5%. Material: blood. All receptors derive from a woman aged 40 to 50 with Graves' ophthalmopathy. CDR3s include the opening cysteine and the closing phenylalanine or tryptophan. The D gene is left open where the match is weak. For some rows the clone size is stated as once, few or many, or as a class when expanded; others skip it.

D gene: .
V gene: TRBV19
J gene: TRBJ2-5
clone size: many
CDR3 DNA: TGTGCCAGTAGTGAACAGGGTGTCCAAGAGACCCAGTACTTC
CDR3 protein: CASSEQGVQETQYF

D gene: TRBD2
V gene: TRBV7-8
J gene: TRBJ2-7
clone size: .
CDR3 DNA: TGTGCCAGCAGCCCCGACGACGGCGGGAGGCGATACTTC
CDR3 protein: CASSPDDGGRRYF

D gene: .
V gene: TRBV7-9
J gene: TRBJ1-1
clone size: many
CDR3 DNA: TGTGCCAGCAGCCTTCCTCAGGCTCGGGCTTTCTTT
CDR3 protein: CASSLPQARAFF

D gene: .
V gene: TRBV9
J gene: TRBJ1-1
clone size: few
CDR3 DNA: TGTGCCAGCAGCGCGTGGAAGGACGGCAACACTGAAGCTTTCTTT
CDR3 protein: CASSAWKDGNTEAFF

D gene: TRBD1
V gene: TRBV19
J gene: TRBJ1-1
clone size: many
CDR3 DNA: TGTGCCAGCGCCGACAGGGCAGGCGGCACTGAAGCTTTCTTT
CDR3 protein: CASADRAGGTEAFF

D gene: .
V gene: TRBV30
J gene: TRBJ2-7
clone size: many
CDR3 DNA: TGTGCCTGGAGTAGCCGGGACGGAGCCTCCTACGAGCAGTACTTC
CDR3 protein: CAWSSRDGASYEQYF

D gene: .
V gene: TRBV7-8
J gene: TRBJ1-5
clone size: few
CDR3 DNA: TGTGCCAGCAGCTTATCCTGGGTGGGAGGACAGCCCCAGCATTTT
CDR3 protein: CASSLSWVGGQPQHF

D gene: TRBD1
V gene: TRBV28
J gene: TRBJ1-5
clone size: many
CDR3 DNA: TGTGCCAGCAGGACAGGGGGCGCGAATCAGCCCCAGCATTTT
CDR3 protein: CASRTGGANQPQHF

D gene: .
V gene: TRBV19
J gene: TRBJ1-1
clone size: many
CDR3 DNA: TGTGCCAGTATTCCCGCGGAGAGTTACACTGAAGCTTTCTTT
CDR3 protein: CASIPAESYTEAFF

D gene: .
V gene: TRBV29-1
J gene: TRBJ1-1
clone size: .
CDR3 DNA: TGCAGCGGTCAGGTAGACGAAGCTTTCTTT
CDR3 protein: CSGQVDEAFF

D gene: TRBD2
V gene: TRBV7-2
J gene: TRBJ2-1
clone size: many
CDR3 DNA: TGTGCCAGCAGCTTAGCTAGCGGGAGAAATGAGCAGTTCTTC
CDR3 protein: CASSLASGRNEQFF

D gene: .
V gene: TRBV19
J gene: TRBJ1-2
clone size: many
CDR3 DNA: TGTGCCAGTAGTATATCAGGGGAGGGCTATGGCTACACCTTC
CDR3 protein: CASSISGEGYGYTF

D gene: .
V gene: TRBV12-3/TRBV12-4
J gene: TRBJ2-5
clone size: many
CDR3 DNA: TGTGCCAGCAACCAAGGACTGAGGGAGACCCAGTACTTC
CDR3 protein: CASNQGLRETQYF

D gene: .
V gene: TRBV11-1
J gene: TRBJ1-1
clone size: many
CDR3 DNA: TGTGCCAGCAGCTTAGAAGGGGGGAGCACTGAAGCTTTCTTT
CDR3 protein: CASSLEGGSTEAFF

D gene: .
V gene: TRBV27
J gene: TRBJ1-2
clone size: .
CDR3 DNA: TGTGCCAGCATGGGCCTTAACTATGGCTACACCTTC
CDR3 protein: CASMGLNYGYTF

D gene: TRBD1
V gene: TRBV3-1
J gene: TRBJ2-7
clone size: many
CDR3 DNA: TGTGCCAGCAGCCAAGATTCGGACAGGTACTACGAGCAGTACTTC
CDR3 protein: CASSQDSDRYYEQYF

D gene: TRBD1
V gene: TRBV7-2
J gene: TRBJ1-5
clone size: .
CDR3 DNA: TGTGCCAGCAGCTTGGTCAGGGGGAACGATCAGCCCCAGCATTTT
CDR3 protein: CASSLVRGNDQPQHF

D gene: .
V gene: TRBV12-3/TRBV12-4
J gene: TRBJ1-1
clone size: few
CDR3 DNA: TGTGCCAGCAGTTTAGGGGGCACAGGCGCTGAAGCTTTCTTT
CDR3 protein: CASSLGGTGAEAFF

D gene: TRBD1
V gene: TRBV19
J gene: TRBJ1-1
clone size: few
CDR3 DNA: TGTGCCAGTAAAAGTTCGGACAGGGGGCTGGGGTCTTTCTTT
CDR3 protein: CASKSSDRGLGSFF